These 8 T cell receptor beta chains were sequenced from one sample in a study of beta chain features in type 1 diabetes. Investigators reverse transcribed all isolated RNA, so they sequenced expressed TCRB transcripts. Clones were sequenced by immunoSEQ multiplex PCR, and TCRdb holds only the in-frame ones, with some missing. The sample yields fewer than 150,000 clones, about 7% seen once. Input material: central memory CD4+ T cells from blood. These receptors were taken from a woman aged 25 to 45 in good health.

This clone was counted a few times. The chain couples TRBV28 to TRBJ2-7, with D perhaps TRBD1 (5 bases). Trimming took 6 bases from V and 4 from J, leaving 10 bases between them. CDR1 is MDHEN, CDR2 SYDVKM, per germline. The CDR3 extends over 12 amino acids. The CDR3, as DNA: TGTGCCAGCAGCCTGACAGTTTACGAGCAGTACTTC. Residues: CASSLTVYEQYF.

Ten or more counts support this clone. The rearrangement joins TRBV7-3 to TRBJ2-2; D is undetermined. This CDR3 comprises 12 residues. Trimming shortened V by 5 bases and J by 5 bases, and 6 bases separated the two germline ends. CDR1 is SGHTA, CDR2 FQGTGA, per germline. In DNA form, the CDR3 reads TGTGCCAGCAGCCCCCAGACCGGGGAGCTGTTTTTT. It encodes CASSPQTGELFF. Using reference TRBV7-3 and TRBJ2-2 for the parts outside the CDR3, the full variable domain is GAGVSQTPSNKVTEKGKYVELRCDPISGHTALYWYRQSLGQGPEFLIYFQGTGAADDSGLPNDRFFAVRPEGSVSTLKIQRTERGDSAVYLCASSPQTGELFFGEGSRLTVL.

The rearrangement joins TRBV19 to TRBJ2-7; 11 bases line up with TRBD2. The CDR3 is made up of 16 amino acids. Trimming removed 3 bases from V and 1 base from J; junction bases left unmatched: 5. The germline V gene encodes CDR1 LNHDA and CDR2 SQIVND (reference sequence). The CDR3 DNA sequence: TGTGCCAGTAGTATCGCGGGACTAGCGGATTCCTACGAGCAGTACTTC. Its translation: CASSIAGLADSYEQYF.

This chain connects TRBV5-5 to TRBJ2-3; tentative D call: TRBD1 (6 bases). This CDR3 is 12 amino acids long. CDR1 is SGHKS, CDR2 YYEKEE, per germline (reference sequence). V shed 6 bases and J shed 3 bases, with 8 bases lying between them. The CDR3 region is CASNRETDTQYF. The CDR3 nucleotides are TGTGCCAGCAACAGGGAGACAGATACGCAGTATTTT.

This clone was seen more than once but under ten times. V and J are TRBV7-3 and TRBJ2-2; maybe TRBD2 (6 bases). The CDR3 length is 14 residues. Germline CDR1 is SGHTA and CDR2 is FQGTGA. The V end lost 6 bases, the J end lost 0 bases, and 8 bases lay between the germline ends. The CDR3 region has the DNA TGTGCCAGCAGGGAGGGGCCGAACACCGGGGAGCTGTTTTTT. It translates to CASREGPNTGELFF.

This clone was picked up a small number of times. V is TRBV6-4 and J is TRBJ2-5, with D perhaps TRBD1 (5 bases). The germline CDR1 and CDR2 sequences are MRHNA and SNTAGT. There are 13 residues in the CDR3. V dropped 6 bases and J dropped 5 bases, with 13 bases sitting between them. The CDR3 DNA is TGTGCCAGCAGCCGGTATAAGGGGGAGACCCAGTACTTC. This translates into CASSRYKGETQYF.

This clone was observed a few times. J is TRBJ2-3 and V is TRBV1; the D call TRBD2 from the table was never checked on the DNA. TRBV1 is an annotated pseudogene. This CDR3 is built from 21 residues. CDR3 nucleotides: TGCACCAGCAGCCAAGATCCCCCGGGTAGCGGATCAACCAAGCACGCAGATACGCAGTATTTT. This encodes CTSSQDPPGSGSTKHADTQYF.

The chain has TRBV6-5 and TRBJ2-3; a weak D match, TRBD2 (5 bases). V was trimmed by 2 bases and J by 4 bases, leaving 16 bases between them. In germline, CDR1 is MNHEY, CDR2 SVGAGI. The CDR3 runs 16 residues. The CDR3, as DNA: TGTGCCAGCAGTTACAGCGGTGCACTAGGCGCAGATACGCAGTATTTT. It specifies CASSYSGALGADTQYF.